This TCR beta chain was identified in a study of cytomegalovirus exposure and HLA in healthy donors. The PCR had 60 Vbeta and 13 Jbeta primers. The table came from immunoSEQ multiplex PCR; TCRdb's copy has only in-frame clones and leaves some out. Of roughly 93,000 clones listed, around 80% are singletons. The sample comprised PBMCs. The TCR comes from a man aged 30 to 39 in good health and CMV-seronegative.

CDR3 residues: CASSEATGGARNTEAFF. CDR3 DNA: TGTGCCAGCAGTGAAGCTACAGGGGGCGCGAGGAACACTGAAGCTTTCTTT. The rearrangement uses TRBV6-1 and TRBJ1-1; 9 nucleotides align to TRBD1. V trimming: 0 bases; J trimming: 1 base; junction bases outside the gene matches: 6. Germline CDR1 is MNHNS and CDR2 is SASEGT. CDR3 length: 17 residues.